These T cell receptor beta chains were read from a single sample in a study of brain T cells in children with intractable seizures. The data were produced by immunoSEQ multiplex PCR, yet TCRdb's version contains in-frame clones alone and is incomplete. The sample records 88,000 or so clones, roughly 89% being singletons. Here the sequenced sample was peripheral blood, taken at surgery. The source of these receptors is a girl aged 2-10 years with Rasmussen encephalitis and intractable seizures. Both conserved end residues are part of each CDR3. A D gene is named only where the DNA matches it firmly. Size is omitted from some rows. Given values are once, few, many or a class for expanded clones.

CDR3nt	CDR3aa	abundance	v_gene	j_gene	d_gene
TGTGCCAGCAGGGGGACAGGGGCCTACGAGCAGTACTTC	CASRGTGAYEQYF	-	TRBV2	TRBJ2-7	TRBD1
TGTGCCATCAGTTCGAGGGGGCTGGAGACTGAAGCTTTCTTT	CAISSRGLETEAFF	-	TRBV10-3	TRBJ1-1	TRBD1
TGTGCCAGCAGCCAAGATCTGGGCACAGATACGCAGTATTTT	CASSQDLGTDTQYF	-	TRBV4-2	TRBJ2-3	-
TGTGCCAGCTTCCGGACGCCGGACTATCCGATCGGGGATACGCAGTATTTT	CASFRTPDYPIGDTQYF	-	TRBV5-6	TRBJ2-3	-
TGCGCCAGCAGCCAAGATGCGGCGGGGGGCCTCTCTGGGCAGTTCTTC	CASSQDAAGGLSGQFF	few	TRBV4-1	TRBJ2-1	TRBD2
TGTGCCAGCAGCAGCCCCGGGACAGCCTTTGGCTACACCTTC	CASSSPGTAFGYTF	-	TRBV6-6	TRBJ1-2	TRBD1
TGTGCCAGCAGCTTAACTAAGGGCAGTGGCTACACCTTC	CASSLTKGSGYTF	-	TRBV7-3	TRBJ1-2	-
TGTGCCTGGACTTTCGGGGGTACAGATACGCAGTATTTT	CAWTFGGTDTQYF	-	TRBV30	TRBJ2-3	-
TGTGCCAGCAGTCCCCGAGGTAGGGGGCTCGGCAATCAGCCCCAGCATTTT	CASSPRGRGLGNQPQHF	-	TRBV27	TRBJ1-5	TRBD1
TGTGCCACCAGCAGAAGGGGCAGGGGGCGCATAGGGAACACTGAAGCTTTCTTT	CATSRRGRGRIGNTEAFF	-	TRBV15	TRBJ1-1	TRBD1
TGTGCACGGAGGGACGAGTCCTACGAGCAGTACTTC	CARRDESYEQYF	few	TRBV2	TRBJ2-7	-
TGTGCCTGGAGTGAGCAGGGGGCCTACGAGCAGTACTTC	CAWSEQGAYEQYF	-	TRBV30	TRBJ2-7	TRBD1
TGTGCCAGCAGCTTAAGAGACCAGACGAGGGGGACCCAGTACTTC	CASSLRDQTRGTQYF	-	TRBV7-2	TRBJ2-5	-
TGTGCCAGCAGCTTGGCCAACGGGGAGCTGTTTTTT	CASSLANGELFF	-	TRBV5-4	TRBJ2-2	-
TGTGCCAGCAGCTTGATCGGGACTGAAGCTTTCTTT	CASSLIGTEAFF	-	TRBV5-5	TRBJ1-1	-
TGTGCCAGCAGCGGTACAATGAACACTGAAGCTTTCTTT	CASSGTMNTEAFF	-	TRBV7-6	TRBJ1-1	-
TGTGCCAGTAGTACAGGGTGGGTAGGAGGCTACACCTTC	CASSTGWVGGYTF	-	TRBV19	TRBJ1-2	-
TGTGCCACCAGCAGAGATGGGGGGAGCTCCTACGAGCAGTACTTC	CATSRDGGSSYEQYF	-	TRBV15	TRBJ2-7	-
TGTGCCAGCAGCTTGGAGGTAGCGGGAGGGCAGGGCGAGCAGTTCTTC	CASSLEVAGGQGEQFF	-	TRBV5-4	TRBJ2-1	TRBD2
TGTGCCAGCAGCCTCGGGGGTGATGGCTACACCTTC	CASSLGGDGYTF	-	TRBV28	TRBJ1-2	-
TGTGCCAGCAGCCAAGCGAGGCCCACGAGGAACACTGAAGCTTTCTTT	CASSQARPTRNTEAFF	-	TRBV3-1/TRBV3-2	TRBJ1-1	-
TGTGCCACCAGCAGATACAGGGGGCGGGAGCAGTACTTC	CATSRYRGREQYF	-	TRBV15	TRBJ2-7	TRBD1
TGTGCCAGCAATGAGCCAGGCACAGATACGCAGTATTTT	CASNEPGTDTQYF	-	TRBV2	TRBJ2-3	-
TGTGCCAGCAGCTTGGGCCTGGGTTTTTCCCCCCTCCACTTT	CASSLGLGFSPLHF	many	TRBV5-6	TRBJ1-6	-
TGTGCCAGCAGCTTAATGTCCGGGACTGGAAACACCATATATTTT	CASSLMSGTGNTIYF	-	TRBV7-3	TRBJ1-3	-
TGTGCCAGCAGCCTAAGGGAGAGCTATGGCTACACCTTC	CASSLRESYGYTF	-	TRBV5-6	TRBJ1-2	-
TGTGCCAGTAGTCCCCGGGACAGGGTCACTGAAGCTTTCTTT	CASSPRDRVTEAFF	-	TRBV19	TRBJ1-1	TRBD1